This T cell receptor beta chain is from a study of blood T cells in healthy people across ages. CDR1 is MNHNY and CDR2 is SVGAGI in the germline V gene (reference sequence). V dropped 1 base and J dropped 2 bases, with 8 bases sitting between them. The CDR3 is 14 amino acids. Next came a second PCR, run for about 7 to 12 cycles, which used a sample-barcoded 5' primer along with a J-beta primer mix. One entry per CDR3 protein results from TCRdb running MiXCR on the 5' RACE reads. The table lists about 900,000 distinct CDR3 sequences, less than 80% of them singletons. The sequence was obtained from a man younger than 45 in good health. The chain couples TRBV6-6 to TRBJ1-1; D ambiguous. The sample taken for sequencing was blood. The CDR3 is CASSYFRANTEAFF. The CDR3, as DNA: TGTGCCAGCAGTTACTTCCGTGCTAACACTGAAGCTTTCTTT.